This TCR beta chain was profiled in a study of control samples from healthy donors and cancer patients (dated by TCRdb to the early 2020s). As to this clone: This receptor's antigen is unknown. One junction end does not reproduce the germline sequence, and a read error may be involved.

Looking up the germline V gene yields CDR1 SGHRS and CDR2 YFSETQ. Taken from cysteine to phenylalanine, the CDR3 has 15 residues. Only the CDR3 DNA stays, 45 bases, in frame from base 1. Libraries were built with the immunoSEQ multiplex PCR assay. As stored in TCRdb, this immuneACCESS dataset retains in-frame rearrangements with V and J assigned. A fraction of the clones does not appear; measured against another copy, unresolved V genes explain less than half of the discrepancy, and the remainder lacks a known reason. The sample records about 130,000 clones, about 93% of which are singletons. The ten largest account for 13% to 15% of the sample.

This clonotype was obtained from a man aged 55 to 70 with colorectal cancer. Recombination connected TRBV5-1 to TRBJ1-4; no D gene call is confident. The source material was PBMCs. DNA sequence: TGCGCCAGCAGCTTGGCGGTAGGTTCTGGAGAAAAACTGGTTTTT. It translates as CASSLAVGSGEKLVF.